These T cell receptor beta chains were read from a single sample in a study of blood T cell repertoires in COVID-19. Assay: immunoSEQ multiplex PCR; the TCRdb copy retains only in-frame clones and omits some. The sample lists fewer than 250,000 clones, approximately 90% occurring once. Sequencing was done on a sample of peripheral blood. The receptors come from a human donor in a cohort sampled during active COVID-19. Each CDR3 is given with its conserved first and last residue. Fields, in order: clone size, CDR3 length, V gene, D gene, J gene, CDR3 protein, CDR3 DNA. A D gene is named only where the DNA matches it firmly. Not all rows give a size; the values are once, few, many and, for expanded clones, a class.

NA	15	TRBV30	TRBD1	TRBJ2-2	CAWETGTGRTGELFF	TGTGCCTGGGAAACCGGGACAGGGCGCACCGGGGAGCTGTTTTTT
NA	15	TRBV29-1	TRBD1	TRBJ2-7	CSAMRTGLSSYEQYF	TGCAGCGCCATGCGGACAGGGCTTAGCTCCTACGAGCAGTACTTC
NA	15	TRBV28	NA	TRBJ2-2	CASSPPERNTGELFF	TGTGCCAGCAGTCCTCCGGAGAGGAACACCGGGGAGCTGTTTTTT
once	13	TRBV10-3	NA	TRBJ1-5	CAIKGDRNQPQHF	TGTGCCATCAAAGGCGACAGAAATCAGCCCCAGCATTTT
NA	16	TRBV9	NA	TRBJ2-5	CASSALGLAWGETQYF	TGTGCCAGCAGCGCACTCGGGCTAGCTTGGGGTGAGACCCAGTACTTC
NA	10	TRBV20-1	NA	TRBJ2-3	CRTIKDTQYF	TGCAGGACTATAAAGGATACGCAGTATTTT
NA	12	TRBV18	NA	TRBJ2-7	CASSSNSPEQYF	TGTGCCAGCTCATCAAACTCCCCCGAGCAGTACTTC
NA	14	TRBV7-2	TRBD1	TRBJ2-7	CASTVTGGSYEQYF	TGTGCCAGCACCGTGACAGGGGGCTCTTACGAGCAGTACTTC
NA	15	TRBV3-1/TRBV3-2	NA	TRBJ2-5	CASSQMTGTQETQYF	TGTGCCAGCAGCCAAATGACAGGAACCCAAGAGACCCAGTACTTC
NA	15	TRBV27	NA	TRBJ1-2	CASSLKGGSNYGYTF	TGTGCCAGCAGTTTAAAGGGAGGATCTAACTATGGCTACACCTTC
NA	15	TRBV7-9	TRBD1	TRBJ1-2	CASTQKGAGNYGYTF	TGTGCCAGCACCCAAAAGGGGGCTGGTAACTATGGCTACACCTTC
NA	15	TRBV5-6	NA	TRBJ1-5	CASSLQGSSNQPQHF	TGTGCCAGCAGCTTGCAGGGGTCTAGCAATCAGCCCCAGCATTTT
NA	13	TRBV19	TRBD1	TRBJ1-6	CASTPGQNSPLHF	TGTGCCAGTACTCCGGGACAGAATTCACCCCTCCACTTT
NA	14	TRBV29-1	NA	TRBJ2-3	CSVDSTGSTDTQYF	TGCAGCGTTGACTCTACGGGAAGCACAGATACGCAGTATTTT
NA	17	TRBV7-9	TRBD2	TRBJ2-1	CASSLEGLAGGNNEQFF	TGTGCCAGCAGCTTAGAAGGACTAGCGGGGGGGAACAATGAGCAGTTCTTC
NA	14	TRBV5-5	NA	TRBJ2-7	CASSGGPEGYEQYF	TGTGCCAGCAGCGGGGGACCGGAGGGTTACGAGCAGTACTTC
NA	16	TRBV3-1/TRBV3-2	NA	TRBJ2-7	CASSQAAAGSGYEQYF	TGTGCCAGCAGCCAAGCGGCGGCGGGTAGCGGCTACGAGCAGTACTTC
NA	15	TRBV7-2	TRBD2	TRBJ2-3	CASSLVAAGGPSQYF	TGTGCCAGCAGCTTAGTCGCAGCGGGGGGGCCGTCGCAGTATTTT
NA	15	TRBV24-1	TRBD1	TRBJ2-5	CATSEQTGGGETQYF	TGTGCCACCAGTGAGCAGACAGGGGGCGGAGAGACCCAGTACTTC
NA	14	TRBV2	NA	TRBJ1-1	CASSMGRENTEAFF	TGTGCCAGCAGCATGGGGAGGGAGAACACTGAAGCTTTCTTT
NA	14	TRBV20-1	NA	TRBJ2-2	CSASGTGNTGELFF	TGCAGTGCTAGTGGTACAGGGAACACCGGGGAGCTGTTTTTT
few	16	TRBV5-4	NA	TRBJ2-2	CASSLWTGVNTGELFF	TGTGCCAGCAGCTTGTGGACGGGGGTTAACACCGGGGAGCTGTTTTTT
once	15	TRBV2	TRBD2	TRBJ2-7	CASSAPGTSVSEQYF	TGTGCCAGCAGTGCACCCGGGACTAGCGTTTCCGAGCAGTACTTC
once	13	TRBV4-3	NA	TRBJ2-7	CASSLTPSGEQYF	TGCGCCAGCAGCCTAACCCCGTCGGGGGAGCAGTACTTC
NA	14	TRBV5-1	TRBD2	TRBJ2-7	CASSAGTNFYEQYF	TGCGCCAGCAGCGCAGGGACTAACTTCTACGAGCAGTACTTC
NA	16	TRBV5-1	TRBD2	TRBJ2-1	CASSPKLAGGNNEQFF	TGCGCCAGCAGCCCGAAACTAGCGGGAGGGAACAATGAGCAGTTCTTC
NA	12	TRBV29-1	TRBD1	TRBJ2-7	CSVRTGVYEQYF	TGCAGCGTCCGGACAGGGGTCTACGAGCAGTACTTC
NA	15	TRBV30	NA	TRBJ1-3	CAWKSDSYSGNTIYF	TGTGCCTGGAAGTCGGACTCATACTCTGGAAACACCATATATTTT
once	14	TRBV2	TRBD1	TRBJ2-7	CASRARTGVYEQYF	TGTGCCAGCAGGGCCCGGACAGGGGTGTACGAGCAGTACTTC
NA	15	TRBV5-4	TRBD1	TRBJ1-2	CASSLGQGWGYGYTF	TGTGCCAGCAGCTTGGGACAGGGTTGGGGCTATGGCTACACCTTC
NA	15	TRBV13	NA	TRBJ2-3	CASSLDRKPTDTQYF	TGTGCCAGCAGCTTAGACAGAAAACCCACAGATACGCAGTATTTT
NA	14	TRBV5-4	NA	TRBJ2-5	CASSLGGHQETQYF	TGTGCCAGCAGCCTCGGGGGGCACCAAGAGACCCAGTACTTC
NA	13	TRBV9	NA	TRBJ2-4	CASSVGVENIQYF	TGTGCCAGCAGCGTAGGAGTGGAAAACATTCAGTACTTC
once	14	TRBV10-2	TRBD2	TRBJ2-1	CASSTGRGGNEQFF	TGCGCCAGCAGTACTGGTCGGGGGGGTAATGAGCAGTTCTTC
NA	14	TRBV27	TRBD2	TRBJ2-1	CASSGLAGLNEQFF	TGTGCCAGCTCTGGACTAGCGGGTCTCAATGAGCAGTTCTTC
NA	15	TRBV7-2	NA	TRBJ2-5	CASSLVLRPRGTQYF	TGTGCCAGCAGCTTAGTTTTGAGACCTAGGGGGACCCAGTACTTC
NA	12	TRBV28	TRBD1	TRBJ2-1	CASWTGGNEQFF	TGTGCCAGCTGGACAGGGGGCAATGAGCAGTTCTTC
NA	15	TRBV6-5	TRBD1	TRBJ1-5	CASSAGGRSKQPQHF	TGTGCCAGCAGCGCAGGGGGGAGGAGCAAACAGCCCCAGCATTTT
NA	13	TRBV5-1	NA	TRBJ2-1	CASSFVMGLEQFF	TGCGCCAGCAGCTTTGTGATGGGCCTCGAGCAGTTCTTC
NA	15	TRBV6-2/TRBV6-3	NA	TRBJ2-4	CASSDRGGGKNIQYF	TGTGCCAGCAGCGACAGGGGCGGGGGCAAAAACATTCAGTACTTC
few	13	TRBV11-2	NA	TRBJ2-3	CASSLEPPGTQYF	TGTGCCAGCAGCTTAGAACCCCCAGGGACGCAGTATTTT
NA	14	TRBV10-3	NA	TRBJ1-5	CAISEDRQSQPQHF	TGTGCCATCAGTGAGGACAGGCAGAGCCAGCCCCAGCATTTT
NA	14	TRBV7-8	NA	TRBJ2-7	CASSVRHLTYEQYF	TGTGCCAGCAGCGTCCGACACCTTACCTACGAGCAGTACTTC
few	13	TRBV9	NA	TRBJ1-1	CASSAEGGTEAFF	TGTGCCAGCAGCGCCGAGGGGGGGACTGAAGCTTTCTTT
once	12	TRBV27	NA	TRBJ1-5	CASKGGNQPQHF	TGTGCCAGCAAAGGGGGTAATCAGCCCCAGCATTTT
NA	14	TRBV30	NA	TRBJ2-7	CAWSGAINAYEQYF	TGTGCCTGGAGTGGGGCAATAAACGCCTACGAGCAGTACTTC
NA	10	TRBV29-1	NA	TRBJ2-7	CSVDAGEQYF	TGCAGCGTTGACGCGGGCGAGCAGTACTTC
NA	13	TRBV11-3	NA	TRBJ2-1	CASSPTTRDEQFF	TGTGCCAGCAGCCCGACGACTAGGGATGAGCAGTTCTTC
NA	12	TRBV24-1	NA	TRBJ2-5	CATSDSTGTQYF	TGTGCCACCAGTGATTCGACAGGGACCCAGTACTTC
NA	14	TRBV5-6	TRBD1	TRBJ1-4	CASSLGDRAEKLFF	TGTGCCAGCAGCTTGGGAGACAGGGCTGAAAAACTGTTTTTT
NA	14	TRBV27	TRBD2	TRBJ2-2	CASASSGKAGELFF	TGTGCCAGCGCCTCTAGCGGGAAGGCCGGGGAGCTGTTTTTT
once	16	TRBV27	TRBD1	TRBJ2-7	CASSYGRDSPSYEQYF	TGTGCCAGTTCCTATGGTCGGGACAGTCCGTCCTACGAGCAGTACTTC
NA	16	TRBV27	TRBD2	TRBJ2-7	CASSLIWTSGRLEQYF	TGTGCCAGCAGTTTGATTTGGACTAGCGGGAGACTCGAGCAGTACTTC
NA	14	TRBV7-8	NA	TRBJ2-7	CASSLGTANHEQYF	TGTGCCAGCAGCTTAGGGACTGCAAACCACGAGCAGTACTTC
NA	16	TRBV5-1	TRBD1	TRBJ1-2	CASSLGGQGQWNGYTF	TGCGCCAGCAGCTTGGGAGGACAGGGTCAGTGGAATGGCTACACCTTC
NA	15	TRBV13	TRBD2	TRBJ2-7	CASSGRLAGGLEQYF	TGTGCCAGCAGCGGCCGACTAGCGGGAGGGCTCGAGCAGTACTTC
few	17	TRBV4-1	NA	TRBJ2-5	CASSQSGAGPRVETQYF	TGCGCCAGCAGCCAAAGTGGAGCAGGTCCGAGGGTGGAGACCCAGTACTTC
once	16	TRBV6-6	NA	TRBJ1-1	CASSPGGVRGNTEAFF	TGTGCCAGCAGCCCGGGGGGGGTACGGGGTAACACTGAAGCTTTCTTT
few	16	TRBV18	NA	TRBJ1-6	CASSPRGDTLNSPLHF	TGTGCCAGCTCACCGCGGGGGGACACATTAAATTCACCCCTCCACTTT
once	13	TRBV7-7	NA	TRBJ2-5	CASSLESRETQYF	TGTGCTAGCAGCTTAGAAAGTCGGGAGACCCAGTACTTC